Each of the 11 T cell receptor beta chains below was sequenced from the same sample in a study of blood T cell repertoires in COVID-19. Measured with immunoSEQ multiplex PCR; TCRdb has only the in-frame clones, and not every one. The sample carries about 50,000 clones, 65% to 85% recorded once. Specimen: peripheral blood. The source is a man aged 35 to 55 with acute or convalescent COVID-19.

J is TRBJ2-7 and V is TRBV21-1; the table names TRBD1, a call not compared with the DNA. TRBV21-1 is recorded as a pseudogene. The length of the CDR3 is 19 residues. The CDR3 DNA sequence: TGTGCCAGAGCGGGCCAAGCGCCGAAGCGTCACAGGGGGAGGAACGAGCAGTACGTC. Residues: CARAGQAPKRHRGRNEQYV.

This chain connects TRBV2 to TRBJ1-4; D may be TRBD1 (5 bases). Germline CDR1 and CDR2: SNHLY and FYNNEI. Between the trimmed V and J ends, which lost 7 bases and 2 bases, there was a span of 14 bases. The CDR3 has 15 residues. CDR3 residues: CASIQAGATNEKLFF. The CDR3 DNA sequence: TGTGCCAGCATACAGGCAGGTGCGACTAATGAAAAACTGTTTTTT.

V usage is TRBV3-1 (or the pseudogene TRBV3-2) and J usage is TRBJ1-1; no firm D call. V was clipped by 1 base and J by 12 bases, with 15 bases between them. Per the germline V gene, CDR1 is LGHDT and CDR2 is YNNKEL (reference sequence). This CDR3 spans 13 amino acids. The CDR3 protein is CASSQAQKGLTFF. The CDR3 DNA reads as TGTGCCAGCAGCCAAGCGCAGAAAGGACTAACTTTCTTT.

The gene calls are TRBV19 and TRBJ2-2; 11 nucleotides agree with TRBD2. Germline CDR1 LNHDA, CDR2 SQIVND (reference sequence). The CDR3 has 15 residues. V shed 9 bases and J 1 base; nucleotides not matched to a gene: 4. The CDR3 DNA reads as TGTGCCAGCACTACTAGCGGGGGGAACACCGGGGAGCTGTTTTTT. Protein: CASTTSGGNTGELFF.

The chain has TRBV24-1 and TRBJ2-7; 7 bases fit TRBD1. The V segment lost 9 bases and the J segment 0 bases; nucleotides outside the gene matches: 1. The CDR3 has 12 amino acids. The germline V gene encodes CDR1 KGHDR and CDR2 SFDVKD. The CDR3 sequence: CATRDSSYEQYF. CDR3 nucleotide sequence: TGTGCCACCCGGGACAGCTCCTACGAGCAGTACTTC.

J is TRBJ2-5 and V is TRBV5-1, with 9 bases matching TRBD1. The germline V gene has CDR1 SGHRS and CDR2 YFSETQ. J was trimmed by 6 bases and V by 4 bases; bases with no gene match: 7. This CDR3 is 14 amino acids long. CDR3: CASSPGQGGKTQYF. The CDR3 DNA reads TGCGCCAGCAGCCCGGGACAGGGAGGAAAGACCCAGTACTTC. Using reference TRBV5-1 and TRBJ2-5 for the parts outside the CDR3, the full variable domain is KAGVTQTPRYLIKTRGQQVTLSCSPISGHRSVSWYQQTPGQGLQFLFEYFSETQRNKGNFPGRFSGRQFSNSRSEMNVSTLELGDSALYLCASSPGQGGKTQYFGPGTRLLVL.

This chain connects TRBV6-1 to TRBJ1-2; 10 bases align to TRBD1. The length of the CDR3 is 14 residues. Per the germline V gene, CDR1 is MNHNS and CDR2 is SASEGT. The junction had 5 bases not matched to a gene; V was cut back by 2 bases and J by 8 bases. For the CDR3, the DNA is TGTGCCAGCAGTGAATGGGGACAGGGGCAAGGCTACACCTTC. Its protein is CASSEWGQGQGYTF.

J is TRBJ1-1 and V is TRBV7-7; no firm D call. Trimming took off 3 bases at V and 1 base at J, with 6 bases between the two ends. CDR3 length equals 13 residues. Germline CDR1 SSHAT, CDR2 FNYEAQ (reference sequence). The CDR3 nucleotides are TGTGCCAGCAGCTTCTCGAGGAACACTGAAGCTTTCTTT. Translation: CASSFSRNTEAFF.

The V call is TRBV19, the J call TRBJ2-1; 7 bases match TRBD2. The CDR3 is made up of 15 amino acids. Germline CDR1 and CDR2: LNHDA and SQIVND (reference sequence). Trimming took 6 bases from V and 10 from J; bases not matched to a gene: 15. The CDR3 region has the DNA TGTGCCAGTAGGGGAACTATTGGCGGGAGTGGAGAGCAGTTCTTC. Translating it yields CASRGTIGGSGEQFF.

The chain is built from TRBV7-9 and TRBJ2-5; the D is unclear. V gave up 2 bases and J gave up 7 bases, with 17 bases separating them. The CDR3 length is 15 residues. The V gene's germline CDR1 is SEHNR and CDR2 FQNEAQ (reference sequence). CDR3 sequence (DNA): TGTGCCAGCAGCTTAACTTTTACTACCCCCGGGACCCAGTACTTC. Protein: CASSLTFTTPGTQYF. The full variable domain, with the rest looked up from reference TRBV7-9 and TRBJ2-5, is DTGVSQNPRHKITKRGQNVTFRCDPISEHNRLYWYRQTLGQGPEFLTYFQNEAQLEKSRLLSDRFSAERPKGSFSTLEIQRTEQGDSAMYLCASSLTFTTPGTQYFGPGTRLLVL.

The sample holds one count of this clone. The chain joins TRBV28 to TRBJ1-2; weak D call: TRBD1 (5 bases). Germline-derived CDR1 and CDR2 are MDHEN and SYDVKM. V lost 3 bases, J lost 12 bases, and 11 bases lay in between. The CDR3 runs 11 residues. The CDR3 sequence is CASSFAGRHTF. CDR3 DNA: TGTGCCAGCAGTTTTGCAGGGCGACACACCTTC.